The rows below give T cell receptor beta chains drawn from one sample of a study of T cells in Graves' hyperthyroidism and ophthalmopathy. A single record per CDR3 protein comes from TCRdb applying MiXCR to the multiplex PCR reads. The table lists about 580,000 distinct CDR3 sequences, around 46% of them singletons, with 7.5% to 8.5% in the top ten. The sample comprised peripheral blood or thyroid tissue (not recorded which). These receptors all stem from a woman under 30 with Graves' hyperthyroidism. The CDR3 runs from the conserved cysteine through the conserved F or W. The order of the fields is clone size, D gene, J gene, V gene, CDR3 DNA, CDR3 protein. The D gene is left open where the match is weak. Clone size is stated in some rows and not others, as once, few, many or a class when expanded.

>.|.|TRBJ2-4|TRBV7-4
TGTGCCAGCAGCTTAAGGGCTGGGGATGCCAAAAACATTCAGTACTTC
CASSLRAGDAKNIQYF
>.|.|TRBJ2-1|TRBV19
TGTGCCAGTAGTATACCGGGAAACTACTACAATGAGCAGTTCTTC
CASSIPGNYYNEQFF
>.|TRBD2|TRBJ2-7|TRBV20-1
TGCAGTGCCTCGGTGGACACCGGGGAGCTGACTAGCGATTCGGAAGAGCAGTACTTC
CSASVDTGELTSDSEEQYF
>once|.|TRBJ2-2|TRBV19
TGTGCCAGTGAGTCTAGTGCCTACAATGAGCAGTTTTTT
CASESSAYNEQFF
>many|.|TRBJ1-3|TRBV7-3
TGTGCCAGCAGCCCTGACACCATATATTTT
CASSPDTIYF
>.|.|TRBJ1-5|TRBV2
TGTGCCAGCAGTGTGGGGGAGACCCAGCATTTT
CASSVGETQHF
>many|.|TRBJ1-3|TRBV5-1
TGCGCCAGCAGCACCTCGACAAGTTCTGGAAACACCATATATTTT
CASSTSTSSGNTIYF
>.|TRBD1|TRBJ2-6|TRBV9
TGTGCCAGCAGCGTCTTGGACAGGGAGGCCTCTGGGGCCAACGTCCTGACTTTC
CASSVLDREASGANVLTF
>.|.|TRBJ1-3|TRBV7-3
TGTGCCAGCAGCTGGACCTCTGGGGGAGGAAACACCATATATTTT
CASSWTSGGGNTIYF
>.|.|TRBJ1-6|TRBV7-9
TGTGTCAGCAGCTTGCGGGGGGCTTCCTATAATTCACCCCTCCACTTT
CVSSLRGASYNSPLHF
>many|.|TRBJ2-2|TRBV29-1
TGCAGCGTCCATCTAAGCGGGTTAAACACCGGGGAGCTGTTTTTT
CSVHLSGLNTGELFF
>many|TRBD2|TRBJ2-7|TRBV4-2
TGTGCCAGCAGCGCGACTAGCGGGCAGATGGTCTCCTACGAGCAGTACTTC
CASSATSGQMVSYEQYF
>.|TRBD2|TRBJ2-2|TRBV6-7
TGTGCCAGCAGTTACTCGGTCCGGGAGGGCCTCACCGGGGAGCTGTTTTTT
CASSYSVREGLTGELFF
>many|.|TRBJ1-2|TRBV12-3/TRBV12-4
TGTGCCAGCAGCCGGTGGCGGCGCTATGGCTACACCTTC
CASSRWRRYGYTF
>.|.|TRBJ2-7|TRBV12-3/TRBV12-4
TGTGCCAGCAGTTTACAACGGGACTACGAGCAGTACTTC
CASSLQRDYEQYF
>.|TRBD2|TRBJ2-7|TRBV28
TGTGCCAGCAGTTTTCTTGCTAGCGGAGACTACGAGCAGTACTTC
CASSFLASGDYEQYF
>.|.|TRBJ2-2|TRBV7-3
TGTGCCAGCAGCTTTGCCCCCGGGGAGCTGTTTTTT
CASSFAPGELFF
>many|.|TRBJ1-1|TRBV6-2/TRBV6-3
TGTGCCAGTCGAGGTCTGGGGAACACTGAAGCTTTCTTT
CASRGLGNTEAFF
>many|.|TRBJ1-5|TRBV24-1
TGTGCCACGGGTGACAGGAGCAATCAGCCCCAGCATTTT
CATGDRSNQPQHF
>once|.|TRBJ1-4|TRBV2
TGTGCCAGCAGTTACTCGTTTGTCACCTCAACTAATGAAAAACTGTTTTTT
CASSYSFVTSTNEKLFF
>.|.|TRBJ2-2|TRBV7-6
TGTGCCAGCAGCTTTGACCCCCAGGGCCCTAACACCGGGGAGCTGTTTTTT
CASSFDPQGPNTGELFF
>many|.|TRBJ2-1|TRBV5-1
TGTGCCAGCAGCTTAGCCTACAATGAGCAGTTCTTC
CASSLAYNEQFF
>.|TRBD1|TRBJ2-5|TRBV20-1
TGCAGTGCTAGAGAACAGGGGGAGATGGAGACCCAGTACTTC
CSAREQGEMETQYF
>many|.|TRBJ1-1|TRBV5-4
TGTGCCACCAGACAGGAGAACACTGAAGCTTTCTTT
CATRQENTEAFF
>.|TRBD2|TRBJ2-5|TRBV12-3/TRBV12-4
TGTGCCAGCAGTTTTCGGCGGGGGGCGAGGGAGACCCAGTACTTC
CASSFRRGARETQYF
>many|TRBD1|TRBJ2-2|TRBV11-3
TGTGCCAGCAGTCCGGACAGGGCGAACACCGGGGAGCTGTTTTTT
CASSPDRANTGELFF
>many|.|TRBJ2-7|TRBV19
TGTGCCAGTGGACGGAGCTCCTACGAGCAGTACTTC
CASGRSSYEQYF
>many|.|TRBJ1-5|TRBV6-1
TGTGCCAGCAGTACCCATCAGCCCCAGCATTTT
CASSTHQPQHF
>.|.|TRBJ1-5|TRBV29-1
TGCAGCTCGACAGGCCTACGAAATCAGCCCCAGCATTTT
CSSTGLRNQPQHF
>many|.|TRBJ1-5|TRBV6-1
TGTGCCAGCAGTGAATGGCGGGGCCGGCAGCCCCAGCATTTT
CASSEWRGRQPQHF
>many|TRBD1|TRBJ1-1|TRBV19
TGTGCCAGTAGTAAAAACAGGGGCGGCACTGAAGCTTTCTTT
CASSKNRGGTEAFF
>.|.|TRBJ2-5|TRBV27
TGTGCCAGCAGAGAAGAGACCAAGTACTTC
CASREETKYF
>.|.|TRBJ2-2|TRBV29-1
TGCAGCGTTGAAGCTCAGGCAGCCACCGGGGAGCTGTTTTTT
CSVEAQAATGELFF
>many|TRBD1|TRBJ2-7|TRBV5-4
TGTGCCAGCAGCTCGTCCTCGACAGGGTACGAGCAGTACTTC
CASSSSSTGYEQYF
>few|.|TRBJ2-7|TRBV6-2/TRBV6-3
TGTGCCAGCAGTTACGGCGGGCGGGACCACTACGAGCAGTACTTC
CASSYGGRDHYEQYF
>.|.|TRBJ2-1|TRBV7-3
TGTGCCAGCAGCTTAACTAAGGGCAATGAGCAGTTCTTC
CASSLTKGNEQFF
>many|TRBD1|TRBJ1-2|TRBV20-1
TGCAGTGCTAAACTACAGGGGGCTGGAACCTTC
CSAKLQGAGTF
>.|.|TRBJ1-5|TRBV29-1
TGCAGCGTTGAAGAACACGGAATAAGCTACGAGCATTTT
CSVEEHGISYEHF
>.|TRBD2|TRBJ2-7|TRBV7-6
TGTGCCAGCAGCTTAGCGCATAAATCACTAGCGGGCAGCTCCTACGAGCAGTACTTC
CASSLAHKSLAGSSYEQYF
>many|.|TRBJ2-7|TRBV20-1
TGCAGTGCTACCATCACCGCGGGATACGAGCAGTACTTC
CSATITAGYEQYF
>few|TRBD2|TRBJ2-3|TRBV20-1
TGCAGTGCTTCCCCTAGCGGGAGTAGGACAGATACGCAGTATTTT
CSASPSGSRTDTQYF
>.|TRBD1|TRBJ1-1|TRBV11-2
TGTGCCGGCAGCCCCAAGACAGGGGAGAACACTGAAGCTTTCTTT
CAGSPKTGENTEAFF
>many|TRBD1|TRBJ1-2|TRBV9
TGTGCCAGCAGCGTCGGACAGGGAAAAATCTATGGCTACACCTTC
CASSVGQGKIYGYTF
>.|TRBD1|TRBJ2-7|TRBV20-1
TGCAGTGCTAGAGGATCGCCGGGACAGAGCTCCTACGAGCAGTACTTC
CSARGSPGQSSYEQYF
>many|.|TRBJ1-2|TRBV9
TGTGCTTCCAAGGGGCAAGACGCATATGGCTACACCTTC
CASKGQDAYGYTF
>.|TRBD2|TRBJ2-7|TRBV10-3
TGTGCCATCAGTTATAGGACTAGCGAGTTACACGAGCAGTACTTC
CAISYRTSELHEQYF
>many|TRBD1|TRBJ1-5|TRBV10-3
TGTGCCATCAGTCGGACAGGGGGCGCTCCCGGCAATCAGCCCCAGCATTTT
CAISRTGGAPGNQPQHF